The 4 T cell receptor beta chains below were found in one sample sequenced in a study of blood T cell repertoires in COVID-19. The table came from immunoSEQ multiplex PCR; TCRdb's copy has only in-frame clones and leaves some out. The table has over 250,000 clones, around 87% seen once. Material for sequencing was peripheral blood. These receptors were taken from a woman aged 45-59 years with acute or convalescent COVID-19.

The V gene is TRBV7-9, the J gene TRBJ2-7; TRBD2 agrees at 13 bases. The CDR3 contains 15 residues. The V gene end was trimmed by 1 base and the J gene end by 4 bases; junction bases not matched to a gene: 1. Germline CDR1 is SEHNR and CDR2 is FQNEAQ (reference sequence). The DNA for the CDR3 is TGTGCCAGCAGCTTAGGGACTAGCGGGAGATACGAGCAGTACTTC. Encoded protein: CASSLGTSGRYEQYF.

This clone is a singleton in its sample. The CDR3 DNA sequence: TGTGCCAGCAGCATCCCCGGCGGGCTAGCGGGAGGGAAAAGCACAGATACGCAGTATTTT. It is translated as CASSIPGGLAGGKSTDTQYF. The J gene is TRBJ2-3, the V gene TRBV5-4, with 12 bases identical to TRBD2. The V segment lost 4 bases and the J segment 0 bases; nucleotides outside the gene matches: 15. CDR1 SGHNT and CDR2 YYREEE come from the germline V gene (reference sequence). The CDR3 sequence is 20 residues long.

CDR3 sequence: CATSDFFRGNEQFF. The DNA for the CDR3 is TGTGCCACCAGTGATTTTTTCAGGGGTAATGAGCAGTTCTTC. This chain links TRBV24-1 with TRBJ2-1, with a tentative D call TRBD1 (6 bases). The CDR3 has 14 amino acids. The V and J ends lost 1 base and 7 bases respectively, with 10 bases between them. CDR1 is KGHDR and CDR2 is SFDVKD in the germline V gene.

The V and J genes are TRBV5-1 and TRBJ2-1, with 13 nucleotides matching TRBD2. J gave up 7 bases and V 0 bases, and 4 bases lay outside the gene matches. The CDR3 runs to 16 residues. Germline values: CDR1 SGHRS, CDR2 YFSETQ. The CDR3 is CASSLGLAGGRNEQFF. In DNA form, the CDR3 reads TGCGCCAGCAGCTTGGGACTAGCGGGAGGTCGGAATGAGCAGTTCTTC.